This entry lists 11 T cell receptor beta chains sequenced from one sample in a study of PD-L1 blockade in urothelial cancer. Clones were sequenced by immunoSEQ multiplex PCR, and TCRdb holds only the in-frame ones, with some missing. The sample shows approximately 80,000 clones, about 81% of them seen only once. Sequencing was performed on PBMCs, taken around atezolizumab (anti-PD-L1) treatment. The receptors stem from an older man with urothelial cancer.

This clone was detected once. The chain couples TRBV14 to TRBJ1-3; tentatively, D is TRBD1 (6 bases). V was trimmed by 5 bases and J by 2 bases, leaving 16 bases between them. This CDR3 spans 16 amino acids. In germline, CDR1 is SGHDN, CDR2 FVKESK. The CDR3 bases are TGTGCCAGCAGCTCGTGGGACATGGGAGCTGGAAACACCATATATTTT. Protein product: CASSSWDMGAGNTIYF.

Only one count was recorded for this clone. The V and J genes are TRBV9 and TRBJ1-6; TRBD1 might be the D (6 bases). CDR1 SGDLS and CDR2 YYNGEE come from the germline V gene. Trimming pared 0 bases from V and 1 base from J, leaving 11 bases between. The CDR3 is 17 residues long. CDR3 sequence reads: CASSVEPRGSYNSPLHF. CDR3 nucleotides: TGTGCCAGCAGCGTAGAGCCCAGGGGTTCCTATAATTCACCCCTCCACTTT.

V is TRBV9 and J is TRBJ2-4, with a tentative D call TRBD1 (5 bases). Germline CDR1 reads SGDLS; CDR2 reads YYNGEE. The V and J ends lost 4 bases and 0 bases respectively, with 14 bases between them. This CDR3 has 16 residues. CDR3 region: CASSPRTQLAKNIQYF. CDR3 in DNA: TGTGCCAGCAGCCCCAGGACACAACTAGCCAAAAACATTCAGTACTTC.

The chain has TRBV10-3 and TRBJ2-2, with TRBD2 as a possible D gene (5 bases). This CDR3 is 16 amino acids long. The V gene lost 3 bases and the J gene lost 0 bases, with 11 bases spanning the gap. Germline loops: CDR1 ENHRY, CDR2 SYGVKD. The CDR3 region has the DNA TGTGCCATCAGTGACCAACTAGTTTCGAACACCGGGGAGCTGTTTTTT. The encoded protein is CAISDQLVSNTGELFF.

In its sample, this clone was seen once. The chain links TRBV5-4 to TRBJ2-5; tentative D call: TRBD1 (7 bases). From germline, CDR1 is SGHNT and CDR2 YYREEE (reference sequence). V was pared by 3 bases and J by 0 bases, with 15 bases between. This CDR3 spans 16 amino acids. DNA for the CDR3: TGTGCCAGCAGCTATATAGGGGGGACAGACCAAGAGACCCAGTACTTC. Protein: CASSYIGGTDQETQYF.

This clone was seen a handful of times. The V gene is TRBV9, the J gene TRBJ2-2, with 10 bases identical to TRBD1. The CDR3 contains 16 residues. V lost 3 bases to trimming and J lost 5 bases; unmatched junction nucleotides: 7. CDR1 is SGDLS and CDR2 is YYNGEE in the germline V gene. CDR3 in amino acids: CASSATGGRLTGELFF. As DNA, the CDR3 is TGTGCCAGCAGCGCGACAGGGGGCAGGTTGACCGGGGAGCTGTTTTTT.

The rearrangement joins TRBV2 to TRBJ2-1; TRBD2 agrees at 8 bases. Trimming cost V 1 base and J 0 bases; bases outside gene matches: 5. The CDR3 extends over 17 amino acids. Germline CDR1 is SNHLY and CDR2 is FYNNEI. The CDR3 DNA is TGTGCCAGCAGTGAAGAGAAGCGGGGGTACTCCTACAATGAGCAGTTCTTC. It encodes CASSEEKRGYSYNEQFF.

The chain carries TRBV9 and TRBJ1-4; maybe TRBD1 (6 bases). The CDR3 is made up of 14 amino acids. Germline values: CDR1 SGDLS, CDR2 YYNGEE. The V gene lost 3 bases and the J gene lost 8 bases, with 14 bases spanning the gap. The CDR3 is CASSAQGQDEKLFF. The DNA of the CDR3 is TGTGCCAGCAGCGCTCAGGGGCAGGACGAAAAACTGTTTTTT.

The sample holds a few counts of this clone. The genes are TRBV2 and TRBJ2-5; weak D call: TRBD1 (5 bases). There are 13 residues in the CDR3. Trimming pared 3 bases from V and 5 bases from J, leaving 10 bases between. Germline V CDR1 and CDR2: SNHLY, FYNNEI. The CDR3 protein is CASSDSRAETQYF. In nucleotides, the CDR3 is TGTGCCAGCAGTGACTCCAGGGCGGAGACCCAGTACTTC.

This clone appeared a few times. The chain uses TRBV7-2 and TRBJ2-7; D not certain. CDR3 size: 17 residues. V was clipped by 5 bases and J by 4 bases, with 24 bases between them. Germline V CDR1 and CDR2: SGHTA, FQGNSA. CDR3 sequence reads: CASSPRTTWNRRYEQYF. CDR3 DNA: TGTGCCAGCAGCCCCCGTACCACTTGGAACCGGCGGTACGAGCAGTACTTC. Together with reference TRBV7-2 and TRBJ2-7, the CDR3 gives the full variable domain: GAGVSQSPSNKVTEKGKDVELRCDPISGHTALYWYRQSLGQGLEFLIYFQGNSAPDKSGLPSDRFSAERTGGSVSTLTIQRTQQEDSAVYLCASSPRTTWNRRYEQYFGPGTRLTVT.

This chain uses TRBV29-1 with TRBJ2-1; 13 bases line up with TRBD2. The CDR3 is made up of 14 amino acids. The trim removed 6 bases at V and 6 bases at J, leaving 5 bases unmatched. Germline V gene lookup returns CDR1 SQVTM and CDR2 ANQGSEA. CDR3 bases: TGCAGCGTCGAACTAGCGGGGGGGTTCAATGAGCAGTTCTTC. Residues: CSVELAGGFNEQFF.